This TCR beta chain was documented in a study of identical twins' blood T cells. Overall study results and limits: Top TCRbeta clonotypes were shared more with twin than unrelated donors. Twin repertoire similarity may partly reflect shared environment.

Each CDR3 protein is one row after TCRdb ran MiXCR on the 5' RACE reads. The top ten clones hold about 6% of a sample with 300,000 to 450,000 distinct CDR3 sequences, about 28% of them seen once. This clonotype was counted only a few times. Its target is unknown. The CDR3 is 12 amino acids. V lost 5 bases and J lost 7, with 12 bases in between. Germline lookup yields CDR1 PRHDT and CDR2 FYEKMQ (reference sequence). Six healthy women, forming three identical twin pairs, donated samples. The three twin pairs were reared together, likely meeting the same infections. The receptor was isolated from a woman between 18 and 50 years old in good health. V gene TRBV13 combines with J gene TRBJ2-7; D gene ambiguous. Sequences were obtained from PBMCs. The CDR3 DNA sequence: TGTGCCAGCAGCCCCGACCTGGGGGAGCAGTACTTC. Its protein is CASSPDLGEQYF.